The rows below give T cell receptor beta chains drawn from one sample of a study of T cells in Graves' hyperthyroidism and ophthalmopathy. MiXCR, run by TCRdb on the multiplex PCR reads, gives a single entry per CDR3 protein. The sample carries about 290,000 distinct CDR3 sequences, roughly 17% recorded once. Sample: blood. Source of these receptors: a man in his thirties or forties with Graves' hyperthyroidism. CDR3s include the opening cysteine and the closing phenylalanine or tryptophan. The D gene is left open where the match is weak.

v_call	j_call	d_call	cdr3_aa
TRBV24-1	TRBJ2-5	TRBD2	CATSDPGLAGGPFEETQYF
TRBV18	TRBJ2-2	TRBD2	CASSPSLAGGGTGELFF
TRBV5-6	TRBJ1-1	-	CASSLSGAVEAFF
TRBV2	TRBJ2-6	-	CASSPGTGANVLTF
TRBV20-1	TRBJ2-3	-	CSAKPSPLKDTQYF
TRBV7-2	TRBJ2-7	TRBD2	CASSLVTSGTSYEQYF
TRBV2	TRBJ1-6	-	CASRVGRSSPLHF
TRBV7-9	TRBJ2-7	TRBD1	CASSGDRGLYEQYF
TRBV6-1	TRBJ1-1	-	CASNRPKGYLNTEAFF
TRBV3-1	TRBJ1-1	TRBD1	CASRGTGTEAFF
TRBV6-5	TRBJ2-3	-	CASSYSPYPTDTQYF
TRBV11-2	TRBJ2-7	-	CASSLVARYEQYF
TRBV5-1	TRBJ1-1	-	CASSLAPDSTEAFF
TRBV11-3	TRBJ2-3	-	CASSPRPGAQYF
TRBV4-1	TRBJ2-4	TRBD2	CASSPLLRGSTKNIQYF
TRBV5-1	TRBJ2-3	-	CASSYDGQPGTDTQYF
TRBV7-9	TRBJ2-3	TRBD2	CASSLLGLAVDTQYF
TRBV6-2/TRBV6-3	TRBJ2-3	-	CASNTSTDAQYF
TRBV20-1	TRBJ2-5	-	CSARGTQETQYF
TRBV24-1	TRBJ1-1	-	CATSGGYTEAFF
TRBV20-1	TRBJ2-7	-	CSAGKGFEQYF
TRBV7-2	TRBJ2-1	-	CASSLGRDLTYNEQFF
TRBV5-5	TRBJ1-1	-	CASSLSGAKNTEAFF
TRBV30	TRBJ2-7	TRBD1	CAWSTGTGSYEQYF
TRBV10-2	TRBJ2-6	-	CASRASSGANVPTF
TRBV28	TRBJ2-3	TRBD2	CASSLMTSGSYEADTQYF
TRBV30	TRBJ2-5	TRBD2	CAWGGLAGLQETQYF